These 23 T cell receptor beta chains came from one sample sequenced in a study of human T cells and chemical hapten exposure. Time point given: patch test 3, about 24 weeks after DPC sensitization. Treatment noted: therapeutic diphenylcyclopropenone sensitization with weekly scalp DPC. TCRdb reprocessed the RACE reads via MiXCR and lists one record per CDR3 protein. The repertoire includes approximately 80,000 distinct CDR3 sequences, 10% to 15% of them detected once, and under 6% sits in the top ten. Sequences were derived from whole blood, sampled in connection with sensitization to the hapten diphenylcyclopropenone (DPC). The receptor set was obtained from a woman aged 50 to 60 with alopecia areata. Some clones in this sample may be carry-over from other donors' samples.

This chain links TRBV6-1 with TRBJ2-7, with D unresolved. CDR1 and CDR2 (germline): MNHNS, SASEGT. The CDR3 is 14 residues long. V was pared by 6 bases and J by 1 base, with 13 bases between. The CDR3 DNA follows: TGTGCCAGCAGGATAGGAAACCCGTCCTACGAGCAGTACTTC. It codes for CASRIGNPSYEQYF.

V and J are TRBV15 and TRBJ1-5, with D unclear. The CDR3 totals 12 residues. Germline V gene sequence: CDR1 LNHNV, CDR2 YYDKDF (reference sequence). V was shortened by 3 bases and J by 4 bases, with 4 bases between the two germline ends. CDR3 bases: TGTGCCACCAGCAGCCCGAATCAGCCCCAGCATTTT. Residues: CATSSPNQPQHF.

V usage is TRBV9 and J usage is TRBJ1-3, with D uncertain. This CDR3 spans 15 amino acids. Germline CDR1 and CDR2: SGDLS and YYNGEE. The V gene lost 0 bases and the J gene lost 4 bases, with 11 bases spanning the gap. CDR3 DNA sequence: TGTGCCAGCAGCGTAGGAGGATACAGCGGAAACACCATATATTTT. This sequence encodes CASSVGGYSGNTIYF.

The chain's CDR3 is CASSFRGLSGANVLTF. The DNA of the CDR3 is TGTGCCAGCAGCTTCCGGGGCCTCTCTGGGGCCAACGTCCTGACTTTC. This chain joins TRBV7-9 and TRBJ2-6; TRBD1 or TRBD2 may be the D gene (5 bases each). V lost 3 bases and J lost 0, with 9 bases in between. This CDR3 has 16 amino acids. Germline values: CDR1 SEHNR, CDR2 FQNEAQ (reference sequence).

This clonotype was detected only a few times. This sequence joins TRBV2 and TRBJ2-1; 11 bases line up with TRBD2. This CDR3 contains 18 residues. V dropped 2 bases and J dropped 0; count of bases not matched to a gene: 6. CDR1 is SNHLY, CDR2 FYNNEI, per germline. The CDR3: CASSESRTSGSSYNEQFF. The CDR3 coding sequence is TGTGCCAGCAGTGAATCCCGGACTAGCGGGTCCTCCTACAATGAGCAGTTCTTC. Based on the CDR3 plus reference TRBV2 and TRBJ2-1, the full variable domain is EPEVTQTPSHQVTQMGQEVILRCVPISNHLYFYWYRQILGQKVEFLVSFYNNEISEKSEIFDDQFSVERPDGSNFTLKIRSTKLEDSAMYFCASSESRTSGSSYNEQFFGPGTRLTVL.

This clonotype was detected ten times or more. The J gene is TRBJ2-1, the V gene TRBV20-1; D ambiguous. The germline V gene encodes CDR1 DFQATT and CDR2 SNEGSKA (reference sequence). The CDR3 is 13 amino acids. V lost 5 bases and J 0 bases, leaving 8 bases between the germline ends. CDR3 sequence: CSADTSSYNEQFF. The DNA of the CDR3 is TGCAGTGCTGACACGAGCTCCTACAATGAGCAGTTCTTC.

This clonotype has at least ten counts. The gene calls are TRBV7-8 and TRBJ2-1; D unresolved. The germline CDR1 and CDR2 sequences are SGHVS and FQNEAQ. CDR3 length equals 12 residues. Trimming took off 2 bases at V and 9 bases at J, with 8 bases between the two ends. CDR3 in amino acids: CASSLTAPEQFF. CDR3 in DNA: TGTGCCAGCAGCTTAACGGCCCCTGAGCAGTTCTTC. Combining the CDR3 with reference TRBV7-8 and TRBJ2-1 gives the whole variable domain GAGVSQSPRYKVAKRGQDVALRCDPISGHVSLFWYQQALGQGPEFLTYFQNEAQLDKSGLPSDRFFAERPEGSVSTLKIQRTQQEDSAVYLCASSLTAPEQFFGPGTRLTVL.

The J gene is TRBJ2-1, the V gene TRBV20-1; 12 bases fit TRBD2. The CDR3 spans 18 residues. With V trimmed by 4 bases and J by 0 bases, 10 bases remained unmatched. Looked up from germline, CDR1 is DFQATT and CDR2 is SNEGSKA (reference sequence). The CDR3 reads CSAIGLAGSIDSYNEQFF. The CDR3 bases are TGCAGTGCTATCGGACTAGCGGGATCTATTGACTCCTACAATGAGCAGTTCTTC.

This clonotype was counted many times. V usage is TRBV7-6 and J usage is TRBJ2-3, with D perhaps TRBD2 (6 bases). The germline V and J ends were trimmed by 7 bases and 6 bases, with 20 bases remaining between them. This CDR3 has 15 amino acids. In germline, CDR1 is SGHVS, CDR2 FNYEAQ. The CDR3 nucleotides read TGTGCCAGCACCTCTCCGGCGGGGACTGGGGATACGCAGTATTTT. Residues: CASTSPAGTGDTQYF. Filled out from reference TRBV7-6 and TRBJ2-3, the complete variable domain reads GAGVSQSPRYKVTKRGQDVALRCDPISGHVSLYWYRQALGQGPEFLTYFNYEAQQDKSGLPNDRFSAERPEGSISTLTIQRTEQRDSAMYRCASTSPAGTGDTQYFGPGTRLTVL.

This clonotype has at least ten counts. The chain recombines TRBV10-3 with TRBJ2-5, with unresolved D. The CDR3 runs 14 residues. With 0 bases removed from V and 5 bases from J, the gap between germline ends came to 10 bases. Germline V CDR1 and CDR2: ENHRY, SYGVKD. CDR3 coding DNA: TGTGCCATCAGTGAGTCTGGTTTCGGGGAGACCCAGTACTTC. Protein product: CAISESGFGETQYF.

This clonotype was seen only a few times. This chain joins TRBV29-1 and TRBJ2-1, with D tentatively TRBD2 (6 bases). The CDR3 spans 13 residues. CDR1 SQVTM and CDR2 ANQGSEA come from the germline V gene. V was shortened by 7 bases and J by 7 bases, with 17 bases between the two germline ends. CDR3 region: CSASGVGINEQFF. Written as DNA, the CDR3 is TGCAGCGCATCGGGAGTCGGTATAAATGAGCAGTTCTTC.

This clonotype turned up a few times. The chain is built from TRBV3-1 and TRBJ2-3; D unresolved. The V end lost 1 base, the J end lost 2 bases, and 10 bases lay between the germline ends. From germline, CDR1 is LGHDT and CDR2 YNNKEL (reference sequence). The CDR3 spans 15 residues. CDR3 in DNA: TGTGCCAGCAGCCAAGGTCGCAGCTACACAGATACGCAGTATTTT. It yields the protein CASSQGRSYTDTQYF.

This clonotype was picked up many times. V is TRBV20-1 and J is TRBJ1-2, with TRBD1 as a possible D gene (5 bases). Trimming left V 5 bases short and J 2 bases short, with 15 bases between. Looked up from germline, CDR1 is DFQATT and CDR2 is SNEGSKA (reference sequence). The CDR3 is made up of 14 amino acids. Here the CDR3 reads CSAPRQTLNYGYTF. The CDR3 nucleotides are TGCAGTGCTCCTAGACAGACATTAAACTATGGCTACACCTTC.

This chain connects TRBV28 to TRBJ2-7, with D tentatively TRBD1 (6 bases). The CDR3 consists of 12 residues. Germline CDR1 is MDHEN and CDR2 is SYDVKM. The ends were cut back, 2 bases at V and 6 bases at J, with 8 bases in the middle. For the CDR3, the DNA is TGTGCCAGCAGTTTAGAACAGGGCGAGCAGTACTTC. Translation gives CASSLEQGEQYF. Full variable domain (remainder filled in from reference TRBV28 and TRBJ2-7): DVKVTQSSRYLVKRTGEKVFLECVQDMDHENMFWYRQDPGLGLRLIYFSYDVKMKEKGDIPEGYSVSREKKERFSLILESASTNQTSMYLCASSLEQGEQYFGPGTRLTVT.

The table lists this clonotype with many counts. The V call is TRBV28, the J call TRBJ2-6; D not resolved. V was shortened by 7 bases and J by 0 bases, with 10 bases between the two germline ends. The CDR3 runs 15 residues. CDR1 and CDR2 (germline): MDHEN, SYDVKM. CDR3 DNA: TGTGCCAGCACCCCGGACCTCTCTGGGGCCAACGTCCTGACTTTC. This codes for CASTPDLSGANVLTF. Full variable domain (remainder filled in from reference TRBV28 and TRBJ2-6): DVKVTQSSRYLVKRTGEKVFLECVQDMDHENMFWYRQDPGLGLRLIYFSYDVKMKEKGDIPEGYSVSREKKERFSLILESASTNQTSMYLCASTPDLSGANVLTFGAGSRLTVL.

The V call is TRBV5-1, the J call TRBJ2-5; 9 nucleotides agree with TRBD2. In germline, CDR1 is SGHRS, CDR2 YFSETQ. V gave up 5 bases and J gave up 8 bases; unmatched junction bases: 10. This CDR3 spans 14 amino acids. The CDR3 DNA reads TGCGCCAGCAGGAATCGACTAGCGGAGTTAACCCAGTACTTC. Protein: CASRNRLAELTQYF. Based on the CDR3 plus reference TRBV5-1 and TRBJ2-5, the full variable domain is KAGVTQTPRYLIKTRGQQVTLSCSPISGHRSVSWYQQTPGQGLQFLFEYFSETQRNKGNFPGRFSGRQFSNSRSEMNVSTLELGDSALYLCASRNRLAELTQYFGPGTRLLVL.

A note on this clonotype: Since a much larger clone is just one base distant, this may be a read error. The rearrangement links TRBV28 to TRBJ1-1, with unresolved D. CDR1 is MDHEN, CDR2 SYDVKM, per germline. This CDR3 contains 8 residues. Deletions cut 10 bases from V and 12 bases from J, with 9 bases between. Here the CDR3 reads CANRATFF. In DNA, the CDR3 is TGTGCCAACAGAGCGACTTTCTTT.

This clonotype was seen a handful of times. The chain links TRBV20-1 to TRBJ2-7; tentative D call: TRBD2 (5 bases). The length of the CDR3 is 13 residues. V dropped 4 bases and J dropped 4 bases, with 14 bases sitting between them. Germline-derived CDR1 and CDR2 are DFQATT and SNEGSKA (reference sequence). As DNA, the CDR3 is TGCAGTGCTACCCCCGGAGGTTCTTACGAGCAGTACTTC. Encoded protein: CSATPGGSYEQYF.

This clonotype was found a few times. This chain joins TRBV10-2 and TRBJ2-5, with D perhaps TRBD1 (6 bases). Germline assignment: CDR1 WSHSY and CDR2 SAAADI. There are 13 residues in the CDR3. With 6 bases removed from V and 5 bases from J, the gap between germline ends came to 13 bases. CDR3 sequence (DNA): TGCGCCAGCAGCCAGGGGTTATTGGAGACCCAGTACTTC. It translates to CASSQGLLETQYF.

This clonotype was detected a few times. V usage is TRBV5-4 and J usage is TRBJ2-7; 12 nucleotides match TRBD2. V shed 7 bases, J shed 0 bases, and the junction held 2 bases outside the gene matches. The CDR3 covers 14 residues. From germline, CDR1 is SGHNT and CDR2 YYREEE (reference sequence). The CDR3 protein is CASGTSGRSYEQYF. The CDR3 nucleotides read TGTGCCAGCGGGACTAGCGGGCGCTCCTACGAGCAGTACTTC.

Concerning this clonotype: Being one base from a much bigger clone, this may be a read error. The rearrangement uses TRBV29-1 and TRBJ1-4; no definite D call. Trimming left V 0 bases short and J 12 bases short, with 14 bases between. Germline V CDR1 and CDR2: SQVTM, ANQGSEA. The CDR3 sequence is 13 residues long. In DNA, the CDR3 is TGCAGCGTTGAAGATCTTCAGTCAGTTGAACTGTTTTTT. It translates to CSVEDLQSVELFF.

The CDR3 loop is CSGGQGHEQYF. In DNA, the CDR3 is TGCAGCGGGGGACAGGGACACGAGCAGTACTTC. V usage is TRBV29-1 and J usage is TRBJ2-7; the match to TRBD1 covers 9 bases. Trimming at V came to 7 bases and at J to 5 bases, leaving 3 bases not matched to a gene. Germline V gene lookup returns CDR1 SQVTM and CDR2 ANQGSEA. The CDR3 extends over 11 amino acids.

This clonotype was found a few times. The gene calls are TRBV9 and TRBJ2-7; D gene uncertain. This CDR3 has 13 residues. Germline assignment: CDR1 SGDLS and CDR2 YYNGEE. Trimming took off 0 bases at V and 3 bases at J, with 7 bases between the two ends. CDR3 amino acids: CASSVEFGYEQYF. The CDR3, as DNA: TGTGCCAGCAGCGTAGAATTTGGCTACGAGCAGTACTTC. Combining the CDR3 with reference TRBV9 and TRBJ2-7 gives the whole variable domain DSGVTQTPKHLITATGQRVTLRCSPRSGDLSVYWYQQSLDQGLQFLIQYYNGEERAKGNILERFSAQQFPDLHSELNLSSLELGDSALYFCASSVEFGYEQYFGPGTRLTVT.